This T cell receptor (beta chain) was sequenced for a study of shared clonotypes between healthy human individuals. CDR3 length: 14 amino acids. CDR1 and CDR2 from the germline V gene are LGHNA and YSLEER. Deletions cut 2 bases from V and 1 base from J, with 9 bases between. The method was immunoSEQ multiplex PCR; TCRdb's version includes in-frame clones alone and lacks a portion of them. The table lists about 1.5 million clones, around 98% of them singletons, with roughly 0.4% in the top ten. This receptor was identified in a man aged 25-45 years in good health. This chain uses TRBV4-3 with TRBJ2-7; tentative D call: TRBD1 (6 bases). The sequenced sample was naive CD4+ T cells sorted from blood. Subset denoted: CD45RA+ positively selected. In DNA form, the CDR3 reads TGCGCCAGCAGCCAACAGACAGGATCCTACGAGCAGTACTTC. Protein sequence: CASSQQTGSYEQYF.